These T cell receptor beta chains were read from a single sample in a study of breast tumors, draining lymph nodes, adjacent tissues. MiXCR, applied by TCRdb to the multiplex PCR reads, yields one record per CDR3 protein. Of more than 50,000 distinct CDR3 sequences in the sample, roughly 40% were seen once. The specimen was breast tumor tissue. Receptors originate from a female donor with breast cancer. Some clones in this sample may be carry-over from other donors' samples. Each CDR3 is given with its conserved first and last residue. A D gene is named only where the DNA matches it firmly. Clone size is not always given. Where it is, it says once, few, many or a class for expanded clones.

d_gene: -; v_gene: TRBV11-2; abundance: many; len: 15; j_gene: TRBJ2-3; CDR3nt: TGTGCCAGCAGCTTAGGGGGACTTGTGGCAGATACGCAGTATTTT; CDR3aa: CASSLGGLVADTQYF
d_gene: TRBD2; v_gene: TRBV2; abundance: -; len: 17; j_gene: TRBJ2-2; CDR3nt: TGTGCCAGCAGTGGCGGGACTAGCGGGGTGAACACCGGGGAGCTGTTTTTT; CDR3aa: CASSGGTSGVNTGELFF
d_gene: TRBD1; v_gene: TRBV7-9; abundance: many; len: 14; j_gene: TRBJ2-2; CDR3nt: TGTGCCAGCAGCCCCAGACAGGGCAGCGGGGAGCTGTTTTTT; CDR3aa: CASSPRQGSGELFF
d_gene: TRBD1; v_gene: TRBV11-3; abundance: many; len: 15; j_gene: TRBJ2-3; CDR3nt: TGTGCCAGCAGCTTAGGAGGACAGGGGGTAGATACGCAGTATTTT; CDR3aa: CASSLGGQGVDTQYF
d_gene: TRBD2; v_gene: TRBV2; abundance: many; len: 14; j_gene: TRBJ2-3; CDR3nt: TGTGCCAGCGGGCTTAACGGGAGGGCGGATACGCAGTATTTT; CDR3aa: CASGLNGRADTQYF
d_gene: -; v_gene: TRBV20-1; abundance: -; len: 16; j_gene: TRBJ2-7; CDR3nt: TGCAGTGCTAGAGTCCACGGGGGAACGGGCTCCTACGAGCAGTACTTC; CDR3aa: CSARVHGGTGSYEQYF
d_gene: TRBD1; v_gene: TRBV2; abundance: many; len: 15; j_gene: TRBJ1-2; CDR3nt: TGTGCCAGCAGTGAGGGTGGGGGACAGCCCTATGGCTACACCTTC; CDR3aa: CASSEGGGQPYGYTF
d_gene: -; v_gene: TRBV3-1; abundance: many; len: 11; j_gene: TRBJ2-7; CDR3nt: TGTGCCAGCAGCCGGAGGAACGAGCAGTACTTC; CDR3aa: CASSRRNEQYF
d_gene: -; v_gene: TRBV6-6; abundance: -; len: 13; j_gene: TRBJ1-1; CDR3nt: TGTGCCAGCAGTTACTCTTTCGTTCCTGAAGCTTTCTTT; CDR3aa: CASSYSFVPEAFF
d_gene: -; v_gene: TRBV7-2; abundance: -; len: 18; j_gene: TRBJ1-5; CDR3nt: TGTGCCAGCAGCCCACTCTGGTCCAGCGGCCAAGACAATGAGCCCCAGCATTTT; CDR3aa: CASSPLWSSGQDNEPQHF
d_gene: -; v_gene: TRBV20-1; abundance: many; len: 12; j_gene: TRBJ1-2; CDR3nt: TGCAGTGCTCCAGGGGACGGCTATGGCTACACCTTC; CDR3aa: CSAPGDGYGYTF
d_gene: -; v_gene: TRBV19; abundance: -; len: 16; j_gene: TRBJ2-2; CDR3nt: TGTGCCAGTAGTCCCCAGGCGACAGGTGGGACCGGGGAGCTGTTTTTT; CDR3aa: CASSPQATGGTGELFF
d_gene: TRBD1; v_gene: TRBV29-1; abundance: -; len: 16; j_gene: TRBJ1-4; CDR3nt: TGCAGCGCCTACAGGGGACCCCACGCAAATAATGAAAAACTGTTTTTT; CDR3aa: CSAYRGPHANNEKLFF
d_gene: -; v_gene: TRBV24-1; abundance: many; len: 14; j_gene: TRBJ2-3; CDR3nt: TGTGCCACCAGTGATTTACAGGGATCAGATACGCAGTATTTT; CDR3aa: CATSDLQGSDTQYF
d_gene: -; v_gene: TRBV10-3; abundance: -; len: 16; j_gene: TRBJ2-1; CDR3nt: TGTGCCATCAGTGAGTCAGGACCGGAGACCTACAATGAGCAGTTCTTC; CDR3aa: CAISESGPETYNEQFF
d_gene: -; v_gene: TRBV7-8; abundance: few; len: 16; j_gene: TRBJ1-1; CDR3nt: TGTGCCAGCAGCTTAGTTTCGGGGTGGATGAACACTGAAGCTTTCTTT; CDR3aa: CASSLVSGWMNTEAFF
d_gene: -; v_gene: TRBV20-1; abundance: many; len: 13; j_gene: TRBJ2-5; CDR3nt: TGCAGTGCATACAAGCGGGACCAAGAGACCCAGTACTTC; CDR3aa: CSAYKRDQETQYF
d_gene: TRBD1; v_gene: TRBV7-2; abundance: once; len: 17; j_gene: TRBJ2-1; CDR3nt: TGTGCCAGCAGCTTCCTACAGGGGGCTCAGTCCTACAATGAGCAGTTCTTC; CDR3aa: CASSFLQGAQSYNEQFF
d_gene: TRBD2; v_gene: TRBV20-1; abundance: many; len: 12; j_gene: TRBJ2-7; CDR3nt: TGCAGTGCTACAGCGGGATCTTACGAGCAGTACTTC; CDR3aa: CSATAGSYEQYF
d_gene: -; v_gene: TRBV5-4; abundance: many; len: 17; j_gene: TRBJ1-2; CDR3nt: TGTGCCAGCAGCACTCGACAGAGGAATGCTCCTAACTATGGCTACACCTTC; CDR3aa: CASSTRQRNAPNYGYTF
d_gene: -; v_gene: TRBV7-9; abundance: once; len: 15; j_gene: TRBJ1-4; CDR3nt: TGTGCCAGCAGCATGGGAAGCGGCTACAATGAAAAACTGTTTTTT; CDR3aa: CASSMGSGYNEKLFF
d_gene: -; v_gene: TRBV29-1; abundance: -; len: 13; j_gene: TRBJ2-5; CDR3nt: TGCAGCCCGGGGGACGGAGGAGAGGAGACCCAGTACTTC; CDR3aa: CSPGDGGEETQYF
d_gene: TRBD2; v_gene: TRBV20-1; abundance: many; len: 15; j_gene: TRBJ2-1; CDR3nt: TGCAGTGCGATACCTATAGCGGGGATAGACAATGAGCAGTTCTTC; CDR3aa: CSAIPIAGIDNEQFF
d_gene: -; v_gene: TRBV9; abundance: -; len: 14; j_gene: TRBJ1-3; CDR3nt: TGTGCCAGCAGCGTCGACGCATACGGAAACACCGTATATTTT; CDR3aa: CASSVDAYGNTVYF
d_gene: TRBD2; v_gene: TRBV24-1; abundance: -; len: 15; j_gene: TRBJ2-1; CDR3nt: TGTGCCACCAGTGATTCCGGACTAGCGGTTAATGAGCAGTTCTTC; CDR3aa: CATSDSGLAVNEQFF
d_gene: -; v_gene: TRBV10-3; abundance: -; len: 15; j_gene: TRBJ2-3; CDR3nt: TGTGCCTCGTATTCCGGGCCTCCTGTGGGCGATACGCAGTATTTT; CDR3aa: CASYSGPPVGDTQYF
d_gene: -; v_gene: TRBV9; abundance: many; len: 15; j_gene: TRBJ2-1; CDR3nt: TGTGCCAGCAGCGCTACAGAGGCGAGTTACAATGAGCAGTTCTTC; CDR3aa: CASSATEASYNEQFF
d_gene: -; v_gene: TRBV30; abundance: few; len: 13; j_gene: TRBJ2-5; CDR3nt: TGTGCCTGGAGCGGACAGACGGGGGAGACCCAGTACTTC; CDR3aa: CAWSGQTGETQYF
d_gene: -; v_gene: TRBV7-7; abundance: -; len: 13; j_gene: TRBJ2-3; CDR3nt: TGTGCCAGCAGCTTAGACTGGACAGATACGCAGTATTTT; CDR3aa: CASSLDWTDTQYF
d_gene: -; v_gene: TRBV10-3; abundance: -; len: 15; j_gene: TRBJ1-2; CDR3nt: TGTGCCATCAGTGAGTCGGTAGGCCTTAACTATGGCTACACCTTC; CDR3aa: CAISESVGLNYGYTF
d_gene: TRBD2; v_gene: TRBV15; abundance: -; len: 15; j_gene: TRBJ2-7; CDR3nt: TGTGCCACCAGCAGAGATTTTGCGGGAGCAGGCGAGCAGTACTTC; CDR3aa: CATSRDFAGAGEQYF
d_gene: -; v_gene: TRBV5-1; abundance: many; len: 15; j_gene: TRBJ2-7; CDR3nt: TGCGCCAGCAGCTCGATGGACCGGGACGTGTACGAGCAGTACTTC; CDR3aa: CASSSMDRDVYEQYF
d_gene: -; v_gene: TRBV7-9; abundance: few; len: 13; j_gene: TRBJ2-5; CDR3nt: TGTGCCAGCAGTCCTAGCTCCCAAGAGACCCAGTACTTC; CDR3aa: CASSPSSQETQYF
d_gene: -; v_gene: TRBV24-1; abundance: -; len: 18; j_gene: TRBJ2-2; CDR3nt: -; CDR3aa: CATSDLSSSEQFFGELFF
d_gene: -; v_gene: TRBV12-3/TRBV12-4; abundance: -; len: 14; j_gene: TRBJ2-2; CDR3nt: TGTGCCAGCAGCGAGGCACGTAACACCGGGGAGCTGTTTTTT; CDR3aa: CASSEARNTGELFF
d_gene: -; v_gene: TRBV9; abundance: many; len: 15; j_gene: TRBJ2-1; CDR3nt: TGTGCCAGCAGCGTCGGCGGGAACTCCTACAATGAGCAGTTCTTC; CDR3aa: CASSVGGNSYNEQFF
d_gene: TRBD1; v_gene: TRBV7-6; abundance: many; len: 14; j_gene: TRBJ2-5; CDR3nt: TGTGCCAGCAGCTTAGAGGGGGCCCAAGAGATCCAGTACTTC; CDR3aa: CASSLEGAQEIQYF
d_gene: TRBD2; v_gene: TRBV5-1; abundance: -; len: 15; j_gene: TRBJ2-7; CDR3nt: TGCGCCAGCAGCTTGTCTAGCGGGGACACCTACGAGCAGTACTTC; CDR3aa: CASSLSSGDTYEQYF
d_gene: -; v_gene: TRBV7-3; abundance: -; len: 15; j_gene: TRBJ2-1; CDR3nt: TGTGCCAGCAGCTTAATGGGCTCGGGGTACAATGAGCAGTTCTTC; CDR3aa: CASSLMGSGYNEQFF
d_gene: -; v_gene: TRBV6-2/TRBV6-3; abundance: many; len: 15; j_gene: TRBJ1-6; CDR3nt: TGTGCCAGCAGCCCCAACATGGCCCGGATTTCACCCCTCCACTTT; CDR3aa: CASSPNMARISPLHF
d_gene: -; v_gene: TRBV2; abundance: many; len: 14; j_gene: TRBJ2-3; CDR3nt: TGTGCCAGCTTGATAGCGGAGGGGGAGGATACGCAGTATTTT; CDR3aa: CASLIAEGEDTQYF
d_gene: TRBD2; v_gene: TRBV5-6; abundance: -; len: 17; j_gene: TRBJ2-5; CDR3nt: TGTGCCAGCAGCTTGGAGCTAGCGGGAGGGGGCTCAGAGACCCAGTACTTC; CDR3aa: CASSLELAGGGSETQYF
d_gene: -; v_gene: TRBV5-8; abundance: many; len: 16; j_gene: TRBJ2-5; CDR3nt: TGTGCCAGCAGCCTAGGGGTAGACCCGACTCAAGAGACCCAGTACTTC; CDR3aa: CASSLGVDPTQETQYF
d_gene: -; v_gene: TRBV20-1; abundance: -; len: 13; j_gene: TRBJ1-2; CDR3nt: TGCAGTGCTAGAGGACTGACGAACTATGGGTACACCTTC; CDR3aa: CSARGLTNYGYTF
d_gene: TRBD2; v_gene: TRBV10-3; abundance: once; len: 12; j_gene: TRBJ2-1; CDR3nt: TGTGCCATAAGACTAGCGGGAGATGAGCAGTTCTTC; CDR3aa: CAIRLAGDEQFF
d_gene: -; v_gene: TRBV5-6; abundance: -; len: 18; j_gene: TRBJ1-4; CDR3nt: TGTGCCAGCAGCTCCGGGGCAGGGCCCACTACAACTAACGAAAAACTGTCTTTT; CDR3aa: CASSSGAGPTTTNEKLSF
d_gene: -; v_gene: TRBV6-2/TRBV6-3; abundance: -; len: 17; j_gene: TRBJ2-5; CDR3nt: TGTGCCAGCAGTCCCCCATTCGAGCGGAGACAGAAAGAGACCCAGTACTTC; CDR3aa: CASSPPFERRQKETQYF
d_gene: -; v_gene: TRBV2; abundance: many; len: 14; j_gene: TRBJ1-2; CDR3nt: TGTGCCAGCAGTGCGGCCCTATTATCGGGCGGCTACACCTTC; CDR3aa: CASSAALLSGGYTF
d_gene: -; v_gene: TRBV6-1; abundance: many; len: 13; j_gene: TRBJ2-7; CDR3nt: TGTGCCAGCAGTGTGGGGGGAAACTACGAGCAGTACTTC; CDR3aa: CASSVGGNYEQYF
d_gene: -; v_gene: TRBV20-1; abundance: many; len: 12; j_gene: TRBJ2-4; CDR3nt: TGCAGTGCAATCGTGACAGGCGGAATTCAGTACTTC; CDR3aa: CSAIVTGGIQYF
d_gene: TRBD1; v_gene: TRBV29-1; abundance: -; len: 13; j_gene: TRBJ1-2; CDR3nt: TGCAGCGTAGGGACAGTAGACGGGCATGGCTACACCTTC; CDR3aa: CSVGTVDGHGYTF
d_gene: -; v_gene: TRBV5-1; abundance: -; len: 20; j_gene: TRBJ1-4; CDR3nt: TGCGCCAGCAGTCGCGCACTAGCGGGAGGTCCCACTACAACTAATGAAAAACTGTTTTTT; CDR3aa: CASSRALAGGPTTTNEKLFF
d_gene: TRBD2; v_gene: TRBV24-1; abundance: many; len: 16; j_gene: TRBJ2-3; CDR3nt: TGTGCCACCAGTGATTTGACCTTCGGGGGGACAGATACGCAGTATTTT; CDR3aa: CATSDLTFGGTDTQYF